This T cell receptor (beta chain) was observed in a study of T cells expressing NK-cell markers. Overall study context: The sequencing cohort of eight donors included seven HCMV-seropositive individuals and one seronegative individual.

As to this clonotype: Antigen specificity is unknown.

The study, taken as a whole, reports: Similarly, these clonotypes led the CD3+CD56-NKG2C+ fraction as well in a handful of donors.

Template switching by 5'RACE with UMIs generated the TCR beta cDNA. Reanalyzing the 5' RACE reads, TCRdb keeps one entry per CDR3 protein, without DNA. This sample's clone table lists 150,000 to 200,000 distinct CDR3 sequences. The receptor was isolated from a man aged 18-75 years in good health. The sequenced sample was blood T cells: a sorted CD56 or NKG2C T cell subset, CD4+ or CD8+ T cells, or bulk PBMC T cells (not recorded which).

The CDR3 spells CASSPGGGEQYF. The rearrangement links TRBV12-3 or TRBV12-4 to TRBJ2-7; the TCRdb call, TRBD1, lacks DNA for checking. The CDR3 is 12 residues long.